These 30 T cell receptor beta chains came from one sample sequenced in a study of graft-versus-host responses after intestinal transplantation. Repertoires were generated with immunoSEQ multiplex PCR, while TCRdb's copy carries only in-frame clones and drops some. The data hold over 20,000 clones, with less than 60% observed a single time. Here the sequenced sample was alloreactive CD4+ T cells from a mixed lymphocyte reaction culture, taken before intestinal transplant. Regarding subset: CFSE-low proliferating T cells sorted from roughly six-day pre-transplant mixed lymphocyte reaction (GvH or HvG direction). The receptors here all came from a human patient who received an intestinal transplant.

This clone showed up just a few times. This chain joins TRBV7-2 and TRBJ2-5; 9 bases match TRBD2. Per the germline V gene, CDR1 is SGHTA and CDR2 is FQGNSA. The CDR3 loop spans 15 amino acids. With 5 bases clipped from V and 5 bases from J, the junction kept 9 bases outside the gene matches. The CDR3 protein is CASSPWRGGGETQYF. Written as DNA, the CDR3 is TGTGCCAGCAGCCCCTGGCGGGGGGGAGGGGAGACCCAGTACTTC. Combining the CDR3 with reference TRBV7-2 and TRBJ2-5 gives the whole variable domain GAGVSQSPSNKVTEKGKDVELRCDPISGHTALYWYRQSLGQGLEFLIYFQGNSAPDKSGLPSDRFSAERTGGSVSTLTIQRTQQEDSAVYLCASSPWRGGGETQYFGPGTRLLVL.

J is TRBJ1-4 and V is TRBV6-1; possibly TRBD1 for D (6 bases). Trimming shortened V by 1 base and J by 3 bases, and 21 bases separated the two germline ends. CDR3 length: 19 residues. In germline, CDR1 is MNHNS, CDR2 SASEGT. The CDR3 loop is CASSEDPPEQGPSNEKLFF. CDR3 sequence (DNA): TGTGCCAGCAGTGAAGACCCCCCTGAACAGGGTCCGTCTAATGAAAAACTGTTTTTT.

The gene calls are TRBV7-9 and TRBJ2-5; D may be TRBD2 (5 bases). Trimming pared 3 bases from V and 1 base from J, leaving 15 bases between. The CDR3 extends over 16 amino acids. Looked up from germline, CDR1 is SEHNR and CDR2 is FQNEAQ (reference sequence). Written as DNA, the CDR3 is TGTGCCAGCAGCTTGGTAGTCTGGAGCGGCCAAGAGACCCAGTACTTC. The encoded protein is CASSLVVWSGQETQYF.

The V call is TRBV5-1, the J call TRBJ2-5; a possible D gene is TRBD1 (6 bases). There are 20 residues in the CDR3. V gave up 4 bases and J gave up 5 bases, with 33 bases separating them. Germline values: CDR1 SGHRS, CDR2 YFSETQ. The CDR3 is CASSPTPGHPNGLPSETQYF. The CDR3 DNA reads as TGCGCCAGCAGCCCGACCCCGGGACACCCGAACGGTCTACCGAGTGAGACCCAGTACTTC.

There are a few counts of this clone. The genes are TRBV2 and TRBJ1-2; the match to TRBD1 covers 7 bases. V gave up 5 bases and J gave up 5 bases; unmatched junction bases: 11. The germline V gene has CDR1 SNHLY and CDR2 FYNNEI. This CDR3 region has 15 residues. Here the CDR3 reads CASSSQGRGNYGYTF. CDR3 sequence (DNA): TGTGCCAGCAGTTCCCAGGGCAGGGGGAATTATGGCTACACCTTC.

This clone has more than one count but fewer than ten. The chain employs TRBV7-8 and TRBJ2-1, with D possibly matching TRBD1 (5 bases). The V and J ends lost 5 bases and 7 bases respectively, with 18 bases between them. From germline, CDR1 is SGHVS and CDR2 FQNEAQ. This CDR3 is 15 amino acids long. DNA of the CDR3: TGTGCCAGCAGCCTCTGGGGCCACCCAGGGAATGAGCAGTTCTTC. This gives the protein CASSLWGHPGNEQFF. Supplemented by reference TRBV7-8 and TRBJ2-1, the full variable domain reads GAGVSQSPRYKVAKRGQDVALRCDPISGHVSLFWYQQALGQGPEFLTYFQNEAQLDKSGLPSDRFFAERPEGSVSTLKIQRTQQEDSAVYLCASSLWGHPGNEQFFGPGTRLTVL.

This clone was counted a few times. The chain joins TRBV18 to TRBJ1-1; 10 positions agree with TRBD1. The germline CDR1 and CDR2 sequences are KGHSH and LQKENI. This CDR3 is 15 amino acids long. V lost 6 bases to trimming and J lost 3 bases; unmatched junction nucleotides: 7. The CDR3 DNA reads as TGTGCCAGCTCCCCCGACAGGGGGCGAGACACTGAAGCTTTCTTT. Its protein is CASSPDRGRDTEAFF.

This clone has just a few counts. This chain joins TRBV18 and TRBJ2-7, with D possibly being TRBD2 (6 bases). The CDR3 extends over 17 amino acids. Trimming stripped 3 bases from V and 2 bases from J, with 20 bases between. From germline, CDR1 is KGHSH and CDR2 LQKENI. CDR3 nucleotides: TGTGCCAGCTCACCGGGAGACGGCCCACGGAGGGCCTACGAGCAGTACTTC. Encoded protein: CASSPGDGPRRAYEQYF.

V is TRBV5-1 and J is TRBJ2-7; TRBD2 is a possible D gene (7 bases). The CDR3 extends over 15 amino acids. Trimming left V 0 bases short and J 1 base short, with 11 bases between. Per the germline V gene, CDR1 is SGHRS and CDR2 is YFSETQ. As DNA, the CDR3 is TGCGCCAGCAGCTTGGGTGGGGGGGCTTCCTACGAGCAGTACTTC. Translation: CASSLGGGASYEQYF.

This clone has just a few counts. The CDR3 is CAISEGLAGAHTYNEQFF. CDR3 bases: TGTGCCATCAGTGAGGGGTTAGCGGGGGCCCACACCTACAATGAGCAGTTCTTC. The genes are TRBV10-3 and TRBJ2-1, with TRBD2 identical over 9 bases. The CDR3 consists of 18 residues. The V gene end was trimmed by 2 bases and the J gene end by 2 bases; junction bases not matched to a gene: 10. The germline V gene encodes CDR1 ENHRY and CDR2 SYGVKD.

J is TRBJ1-6 and V is TRBV18; D is possibly TRBD1 (5 bases). The germline CDR1 and CDR2 sequences are KGHSH and LQKENI. V lost 2 bases and J lost 7, with 18 bases in between. This CDR3 is 17 amino acids long. CDR3 DNA: TGTGCCAGCTCACCAAGGGACGGAGGGCCGCTAAATTCACCCCTCCACTTT. Protein: CASSPRDGGPLNSPLHF.

This clone was picked up a small number of times. The genes are TRBV5-6 and TRBJ2-2; D is perhaps TRBD2 (5 bases). Trimming left V 0 bases short and J 5 bases short, with 8 bases between. This CDR3 has 14 amino acids. Germline values: CDR1 SGHDT, CDR2 YYEEEE. CDR3 nucleotide sequence: TGTGCCAGCAGCTTGGTTCGGGGAACCGGGGAGCTGTTTTTT. It codes for CASSLVRGTGELFF.

DNA for the CDR3: TGTGCCAGCAGCTTAGGGGGGGCAGATGGCGGGGAGCTGTTTTTT. Translating it yields CASSLGGADGGELFF. The chain combines TRBV5-4 with TRBJ2-2; D is possibly TRBD2 (7 bases). The ends were cut back, 2 bases at V and 7 bases at J, with 15 bases in the middle. Per the germline V gene, CDR1 is SGHNT and CDR2 is YYREEE (reference sequence). The CDR3 runs 15 residues. Drawing the rest from reference TRBV5-4 and TRBJ2-2, the complete variable domain is ETGVTQSPTHLIKTRGQQVTLRCSSQSGHNTVSWYQQALGQGPQFIFQYYREEENGRGNFPPRFSGLQFPNYSSELNVNALELDDSALYLCASSLGGADGGELFFGEGSRLTVL.

The chain joins TRBV4-1 to TRBJ1-2; TRBD1 is a possible D gene (5 bases). The CDR3 totals 13 residues. V gave up 3 bases and J gave up 4 bases, with 9 bases separating them. From germline, CDR1 is MGHRA and CDR2 YSYEKL. The CDR3, as DNA: TGCGCCAGCAGCCAGGGGCAGATCTATGGCTACACCTTC. Encoded protein: CASSQGQIYGYTF.

J is TRBJ2-1 and V is TRBV5-5, with 7 positions matching TRBD2. The junction had 8 bases not matched to a gene; V was cut back by 1 base and J by 4 bases. Germline V CDR1 and CDR2: SGHKS, YYEKEE (reference sequence). The CDR3 runs 16 residues. The CDR3 region is CASSLIFLAVYNEQFF. The DNA for the CDR3 is TGTGCCAGCAGCTTGATTTTTCTAGCGGTTTACAATGAGCAGTTCTTC.

DNA for the CDR3: TGCGCCAGCAGCTTGGCCCCAGGGTCCTACAATGAGCAGTTCTTC. Residues: CASSLAPGSYNEQFF. V gene TRBV5-1 combines with J gene TRBJ2-1; maybe TRBD1 (5 bases). Germline values: CDR1 SGHRS, CDR2 YFSETQ. Trimming cost V 0 bases and J 1 base, with 8 bases left between them. CDR3 size: 15 residues.

The V call is TRBV9, the J call TRBJ1-4; weak D call: TRBD1 (5 bases). This CDR3 contains 16 residues. Germline CDR1 reads SGDLS; CDR2 reads YYNGEE. Trimming stripped 0 bases from V and 13 bases from J, with 22 bases between. CDR3 in amino acids: CASSVGSGIWPGGLFF. The CDR3 DNA is TGTGCCAGCAGCGTAGGGTCGGGCATCTGGCCGGGGGGACTGTTTTTT.

The J gene is TRBJ2-7, the V gene TRBV18, with D maybe TRBD1 (6 bases). CDR1 is KGHSH and CDR2 is LQKENI in the germline V gene. This CDR3 spans 15 amino acids. V lost 3 bases to trimming and J lost 0 bases, with 12 bases between them. This CDR3 reads CASSPQRGSSYEQYF. CDR3 nucleotides: TGTGCCAGCTCACCTCAAAGGGGGAGCTCCTACGAGCAGTACTTC.

This clone has just one count. This sequence joins TRBV5-1 and TRBJ1-1; 7 positions agree with TRBD1. Germline V CDR1 and CDR2: SGHRS, YFSETQ. The CDR3 is 15 amino acids. V shed 0 bases and J 1 base; nucleotides not matched to a gene: 3. The chain's CDR3 is CASSLVPGGNTEAFF. CDR3 DNA: TGCGCCAGCAGCTTGGTGCCAGGGGGGAACACTGAAGCTTTCTTT.

CDR3 in amino acids: CASSVAGTPGRTQYF. The CDR3 bases are TGTGCCAGCAGCGTAGCGGGTACCCCTGGTAGGACCCAGTACTTC. This rearrangement joins TRBV9 to TRBJ2-5; D is uncertain. There are 15 residues in the CDR3. Trimming removed 0 bases at V and 7 bases at J, with 16 bases between. The germline V gene has CDR1 SGDLS and CDR2 YYNGEE.

This chain joins TRBV13 and TRBJ1-4, with D possibly being TRBD1 (5 bases). CDR3 length: 13 residues. CDR1 and CDR2 from the germline V gene are PRHDT and FYEKMQ (reference sequence). Deletions cut 5 bases from V and 5 bases from J, with 9 bases between. The CDR3 protein is CASSQPGNEKLFF. DNA for the CDR3: TGTGCCAGCAGCCAACCAGGGAATGAAAAACTGTTTTTT.

This clone was picked up a small number of times. The rearrangement uses TRBV7-9 and TRBJ2-7, with 7 bases fitting TRBD2. This CDR3 spans 13 amino acids. CDR1 and CDR2 from the germline V gene are SEHNR and FQNEAQ (reference sequence). With V trimmed by 6 bases and J by 4 bases, 6 bases remained unmatched. The CDR3 region has the DNA TGTGCCAGCAGTTTGGGGGGGGAATACGAGCAGTACTTC. This sequence encodes CASSLGGEYEQYF. Full variable domain (rest looked up from reference TRBV7-9 and TRBJ2-7): DTGVSQNPRHKITKRGQNVTFRCDPISEHNRLYWYRQTLGQGPEFLTYFQNEAQLEKSRLLSDRFSAERPKGSFSTLEIQRTEQGDSAMYLCASSLGGEYEQYFGPGTRLTVT.

The chain couples TRBV10-2 to TRBJ2-5; D gene ambiguous. CDR1 WSHSY and CDR2 SAAADI come from the germline V gene. The CDR3 loop spans 11 amino acids. Trimming pared 3 bases from V and 7 bases from J, leaving 6 bases between. The CDR3, as DNA: TGCGCCAGCAGTGACCCGGTGACCCAGTACTTC. Its protein is CASSDPVTQYF.

This chain joins TRBV7-3 and TRBJ2-1; 8 bases match TRBD2. The V segment lost 5 bases and the J segment 4 bases; nucleotides outside the gene matches: 7. The CDR3 loop spans 15 amino acids. CDR1 and CDR2 from the germline V gene are SGHTA and FQGTGA. This CDR3 reads CASSPGSGGYNEQFF. DNA for the CDR3: TGTGCCAGCAGCCCCGGAAGCGGGGGTTACAATGAGCAGTTCTTC.

This clone was counted only a few times. The V and J genes are TRBV9 and TRBJ2-5; tentatively, D is TRBD1 (5 bases). CDR1 is SGDLS and CDR2 is YYNGEE in the germline V gene. This CDR3 has 15 amino acids. V shed 0 bases and J shed 5 bases, with 14 bases lying between them. This chain's CDR3 is CASSVAPGPGETQYF. The CDR3 coding sequence is TGTGCCAGCAGCGTAGCTCCAGGGCCTGGGGAGACCCAGTACTTC.

This clone was counted between two and nine times. The V call is TRBV19, the J call TRBJ2-3; 11 bases align to TRBD2. Trimming removed 9 bases from V and 4 bases from J; junction bases left unmatched: 6. This CDR3 is 14 amino acids long. CDR1 is LNHDA, CDR2 SQIVND, per germline (reference sequence). In DNA form, the CDR3 reads TGTGCCAGCCATACTAGCGGGGGCGCAGATACGCAGTATTTT. Its protein is CASHTSGGADTQYF.

The V call is TRBV7-8, the J call TRBJ2-5; D might be TRBD1 (6 bases). Matching the DNA end better, TRBJ2-7 makes the J call doubtful. Germline V lookup: CDR1 SGHVS, CDR2 FQNEAQ. The CDR3 contains 15 residues. CDR3 nucleotides: TGTGCCAGCAGCCCTAACACAGGGCTAGCCTACGAGCAGTACTTC. Residues: CASSPNTGLAYEQYF.

The gene calls are TRBV2 and TRBJ1-4, with D unresolved. Per the germline V gene, CDR1 is SNHLY and CDR2 is FYNNEI. The CDR3 sequence is 13 residues long. V lost 5 bases and J 0 bases, leaving 4 bases between the germline ends. The CDR3 is CASSLATNEKLFF. In nucleotides, the CDR3 is TGTGCCAGCAGTCTTGCAACTAATGAAAAACTGTTTTTT.

This chain links TRBV25-1 with TRBJ1-2; D is unclear. CDR1 MGHDK and CDR2 SYGVNS come from the germline V gene. V was trimmed by 6 bases and J by 0 bases, leaving 5 bases between them. This CDR3 has 12 residues. CDR3 in amino acids: CASRIANYGYTF. For the CDR3, the DNA is TGTGCCAGCAGGATAGCTAACTATGGCTACACCTTC.

V is TRBV6-4 and J is TRBJ2-3; 7 bases line up with TRBD2. Germline V gene lookup returns CDR1 MRHNA and CDR2 SNTAGT. V dropped 3 bases and J dropped 6; count of bases not matched to a gene: 6. The CDR3 extends over 14 amino acids. CDR3 residues: CASSERGSPDTQYF. The CDR3 nucleotides read TGTGCCAGCAGTGAGCGGGGGAGCCCTGATACGCAGTATTTT.